The 26 T cell receptor beta chains below come from one sample, sequenced in a study of T cells in Graves' hyperthyroidism and ophthalmopathy. RNA transcripts served as the template for amplifying TCR beta CDR3 regions. The HTBI primer set was used in a first-round RT-PCR of the TCR CDR3. TCRdb used MiXCR to reprocess the multiplex PCR reads, holding one entry per CDR3 protein. The sample has approximately 220,000 distinct CDR3 sequences, around 17% seen once. Sequenced input: blood. The receptor source for this set is a man aged 40-49 years with Graves' hyperthyroidism.

This clonotype has ten or more counts. The chain couples TRBV2 to TRBJ2-5; 9 nucleotides agree with TRBD1. Per the germline V gene, CDR1 is SNHLY and CDR2 is FYNNEI. CDR3 length: 16 residues. J was trimmed by 4 bases and V by 3 bases; bases with no gene match: 9. CDR3 in DNA: TGTGCCAGCAGTGAGGGACAGGGTGTTTCCCCAGAGACCCAGTACTTC. This encodes CASSEGQGVSPETQYF.

Ten or more counts support this clonotype. V is TRBV7-6 and J is TRBJ1-5, with D unclear. Germline V lookup: CDR1 SGHVS, CDR2 FNYEAQ. This CDR3 has 15 amino acids. V lost 5 bases to trimming and J lost 1 base, with 12 bases between them. The DNA of the CDR3 is TGTGCCAGCAGCGCCTGGACTGGAAGCAATCAGCCCCAGCATTTT. Amino acids: CASSAWTGSNQPQHF.

This clonotype was observed at least ten times. The CDR3 reads CSARDFRGSGNTIYF. DNA for the CDR3: TGCAGTGCTAGAGATTTCAGGGGCTCTGGAAACACCATATATTTT. The chain links TRBV20-1 to TRBJ1-3, with D possibly TRBD1 on 6 matching bases. CDR1 and CDR2 (germline): DFQATT, SNEGSKA (reference sequence). The CDR3 spans 15 residues. Trimming took 0 bases from V and 0 from J, leaving 9 bases between them.

This clonotype was observed many times. This rearrangement joins TRBV24-1 to TRBJ2-7, with TRBD1 identical over 8 bases. V trimming: 3 bases; J trimming: 0 bases; junction bases outside the gene matches: 3. The V gene's germline CDR1 is KGHDR and CDR2 SFDVKD. The CDR3 length is 15 residues. The CDR3 region has the DNA TGTGCCACCAGTGATCCCGGGACAGGCTCCTACGAGCAGTACTTC. This codes for CATSDPGTGSYEQYF.

This clonotype occurred many times. This rearrangement joins TRBV11-3 to TRBJ2-1; 7 bases align to TRBD2. Germline-derived CDR1 and CDR2 are SGHNT and YENEEA. Losses at the gene ends were 0 bases for V and 2 bases for J; bases not matched to a gene: 4. CDR3 size: 16 residues. Here the CDR3 reads CASSLDLGGTYNEQFF. The CDR3 DNA reads as TGTGCCAGCAGCTTAGATCTCGGGGGGACCTACAATGAGCAGTTCTTC.

This chain joins TRBV7-2 and TRBJ2-3; 8 positions match TRBD2. Germline V gene data show CDR1 as SGHTA and CDR2 as FQGNSA. The CDR3 totals 15 residues. V shed 8 bases and J 0 bases; nucleotides not matched to a gene: 7. The chain's CDR3 is CASEVGGGSTDTQYF. The CDR3 DNA follows: TGTGCCAGCGAGGTGGGCGGGGGGAGCACAGATACGCAGTATTTT.

This clonotype was detected ten times or more. The V call is TRBV6-1, the J call TRBJ2-3; D ambiguous. Between the trimmed V and J ends, which lost 4 bases and 5 bases, there was a span of 10 bases. This CDR3 is built from 13 residues. Germline CDR1 and CDR2: MNHNS and SASEGT. The CDR3 DNA sequence: TGTGCCAGCAGTGTTTGGGGAAAAGATACGCAGTATTTT. The encoded protein is CASSVWGKDTQYF.

In this sample, this clonotype turned up a few times. An end of the junction differs from the germline gene, which may be a read error. The rearrangement uses TRBV6-2 or TRBV6-3 and TRBJ1-2; 7 bases fit TRBD1. CDR1 and CDR2 from the germline V gene are MNHEY and SVGEGT. The CDR3 spans 17 residues. CDR3 residues: CAGSYLDRDTVTYGYTF. The CDR3, as DNA: TGTGCCGGCAGTTACCTCGACAGGGACACGGTAACCTATGGCTACACCTTC.

The CDR3 DNA reads as TGTGCCTGGAGCCCACTAGACAGGGAGCAGTACTTC. Its translation: CAWSPLDREQYF. The chain is built from TRBV30 and TRBJ2-7; D is possibly TRBD1 (6 bases). V shed 3 bases and J shed 7 bases, with 13 bases lying between them. The germline gives CDR1 GTSNPN, CDR2 SVGIG (reference sequence). The CDR3 is 12 residues long. Using reference TRBV30 and TRBJ2-7 for the parts outside the CDR3, the full variable domain is SQTIHQWPATLVQPVGSPLSLECTVEGTSNPNLYWYRQAAGRGLQLLFYSVGIGQISSEVPQNLSASRPQDRQFILSSKKLLLSDSGFYLCAWSPLDREQYFGPGTRLTVT.

This clonotype was seen at least ten times. The chain recombines TRBV7-6 with TRBJ1-5; possible D gene TRBD1, 6 bases. Germline V gene lookup returns CDR1 SGHVS and CDR2 FNYEAQ. The V gene lost 1 base and the J gene lost 9 bases, with 16 bases spanning the gap. The CDR3 extends over 15 amino acids. The CDR3 protein is CASSLGGGASGPQHF. In nucleotides, the CDR3 is TGTGCCAGCAGCTTAGGCGGGGGGGCCTCAGGGCCCCAGCATTTT.

This clonotype was found many times. The J gene is TRBJ2-5, the V gene TRBV7-9; 9 nucleotides line up with TRBD2. Germline V gene sequence: CDR1 SEHNR, CDR2 FQNEAQ (reference sequence). This CDR3 is 14 amino acids long. The junction had 6 bases not matched to a gene; V was cut back by 5 bases and J by 5 bases. The CDR3 sequence is CASSPGLALETQYF. DNA for the CDR3: TGTGCCAGCAGCCCGGGACTAGCCTTGGAGACCCAGTACTTC.

The sample holds many counts of this clonotype. J is TRBJ2-7 and V is TRBV6-1; 9 nucleotides agree with TRBD1. Germline trimming cut 8 bases from V and 3 bases from J; bases unmatched to any gene: 5. Germline values: CDR1 MNHNS, CDR2 SASEGT. The CDR3 is made up of 13 amino acids. This chain's CDR3 is CASSGTGNYEQYF. CDR3 nucleotides: TGTGCCAGCTCCGGGACAGGGAACTACGAGCAGTACTTC.

This clonotype has ten or more counts. J is TRBJ2-3 and V is TRBV15; no reliable D call. The CDR3 sequence is 13 residues long. In germline, CDR1 is LNHNV, CDR2 YYDKDF (reference sequence). V was trimmed by 1 base and J by 4 bases, leaving 6 bases between them. The CDR3 coding sequence is TGTGCCACCAGCAGAGTCGGCCCAGATACGCAGTATTTT. Protein product: CATSRVGPDTQYF.

This clonotype was observed at least ten times. V is TRBV7-3 and J is TRBJ1-1; no firm D call. The ends were cut back, 2 bases at V and 5 bases at J, with 9 bases in the middle. The germline V gene has CDR1 SGHTA and CDR2 FQGTGA. The CDR3 sequence is 13 residues long. CDR3 amino acids: CASSLLRETEAFF. CDR3 bases: TGTGCCAGCAGCTTATTGCGAGAGACTGAAGCTTTCTTT.

This clonotype was recorded many times. The rearrangement uses TRBV24-1 and TRBJ2-5, with TRBD1 matching over 10 bases. The CDR3 length is 18 residues. Germline V gene sequence: CDR1 KGHDR, CDR2 SFDVKD. The junction had 8 bases not matched to a gene; V was cut back by 0 bases and J by 2 bases. CDR3 amino acids: CATSDLQMRDRGQETQYF. Written as DNA, the CDR3 is TGTGCCACCAGTGATTTGCAAATGAGGGACAGGGGACAAGAGACCCAGTACTTC.

This clonotype was observed at least ten times. The genes are TRBV2 and TRBJ2-7; D might be TRBD1 (6 bases). Trimming shortened V by 4 bases and J by 2 bases, and 12 bases separated the two germline ends. Looked up from germline, CDR1 is SNHLY and CDR2 is FYNNEI. The CDR3 consists of 14 residues. The CDR3 DNA reads as TGTGCCAGCAGTGCTGGACAGACTACCTACGAGCAGTACTTC. Protein sequence: CASSAGQTTYEQYF.

This clonotype was found once. The chain joins TRBV7-9 to TRBJ1-3; maybe TRBD1 (6 bases). Germline CDR1 is SEHNR and CDR2 is FQNEAQ (reference sequence). The V end was cut by 2 bases, the J end by 4 bases, with 12 bases between. This CDR3 is built from 15 residues. The CDR3 loop is CASSLRQGSGNTIYF. As DNA, the CDR3 is TGTGCCAGCAGCTTACGGCAGGGGAGCGGAAACACCATATATTTT.

Note on this clonotype: A read error may account for a junction end that differs from germline. The gene calls are TRBV6-1 and TRBJ1-1; 10 bases agree with TRBD1. CDR3 size: 14 residues. Per germline, CDR1 MNHNS and CDR2 SASEGT. The CDR3 is CASGDRGRRTEASF. In DNA, the CDR3 is TGTGCCAGCGGAGACAGGGGGCGACGCACTGAAGCTTCCTTT.

This clonotype was counted ten times or more. J is TRBJ2-3 and V is TRBV28, with D possibly called TRBD1 or TRBD2 (7 bases each). The CDR3 has 20 amino acids. V dropped 4 bases and J dropped 1 base, with 27 bases sitting between them. Germline CDR1 is MDHEN and CDR2 is SYDVKM. CDR3 loop: CASSSQGEAGLSGGTDTQYF. CDR3 coding DNA: TGTGCCAGCAGTTCTCAGGGGGAAGCGGGGTTAAGTGGGGGCACAGATACGCAGTATTTT.

This clonotype occurred many times. The V call is TRBV28, the J call TRBJ1-6, with D possibly matching TRBD1 (5 bases). V lost 1 base and J 0 bases, leaving 16 bases between the germline ends. The CDR3 length is 19 residues. CDR1 and CDR2 (germline): MDHEN, SYDVKM. The CDR3 region has the DNA TGTGCCAGCAGTTTATCTGGTGTGGGGACGAGCTCCTATAATTCACCCCTCCACTTT. This gives the protein CASSLSGVGTSSYNSPLHF.

This clonotype came up many times. The rearrangement links TRBV3-1 to TRBJ1-5, with D maybe TRBD1 (6 bases). Germline CDR1 reads LGHDT; CDR2 reads YNNKEL (reference sequence). V was shortened by 1 base and J by 6 bases, with 10 bases between the two germline ends. This CDR3 region has 14 residues. The CDR3 loop reads CASSQGGGPQPQHF. The DNA of the CDR3 is TGTGCCAGCAGCCAAGGAGGGGGTCCTCAGCCCCAGCATTTT.

This clonotype was picked up many times. The chain carries TRBV6-1 and TRBJ2-1; 14 bases match TRBD2. J lost 0 bases, V lost 7 bases, and 8 bases had no gene match. This CDR3 has 18 residues. Looked up from germline, CDR1 is MNHNS and CDR2 is SASEGT. In DNA form, the CDR3 reads TGTGCCAGCACCGGACTAGCGGGGGGCCGGAGCTCCTACAATGAGCAGTTCTTC. It specifies CASTGLAGGRSSYNEQFF.

The table lists this clonotype with many counts. The chain has TRBV20-1 and TRBJ1-1; weak D call: TRBD1 (5 bases). CDR3 size: 16 residues. Germline V gene lookup returns CDR1 DFQATT and CDR2 SNEGSKA (reference sequence). V was cut by 2 bases and J by 5 bases, with 21 bases left in between. The CDR3 spells CSARNVLQGMWTEAFF. In nucleotides, the CDR3 is TGCAGTGCTAGAAACGTTCTCCAGGGTATGTGGACTGAAGCTTTCTTT.

The table lists this clonotype with many counts. V and J are TRBV7-3 and TRBJ1-6, with D hard to call. Per germline, CDR1 SGHTA and CDR2 FQGTGA. Trimming pared 5 bases from V and 0 bases from J, leaving 8 bases between. The CDR3 is made up of 15 amino acids. The CDR3 region is CASSQGFSYNSPLHF. CDR3 nucleotide sequence: TGTGCCAGCAGCCAAGGGTTCTCCTATAATTCACCCCTCCACTTT. Combining the CDR3 with reference TRBV7-3 and TRBJ1-6 gives the whole variable domain GAGVSQTPSNKVTEKGKYVELRCDPISGHTALYWYRQSLGQGPEFLIYFQGTGAADDSGLPNDRFFAVRPEGSVSTLKIQRTERGDSAVYLCASSQGFSYNSPLHFGNGTRLTVT.

This clonotype was observed at least ten times. This chain joins TRBV5-5 and TRBJ2-3; weak D call: TRBD1 (7 bases). V was cut by 4 bases and J by 0 bases, with 18 bases left in between. This CDR3 is built from 17 residues. The germline V gene has CDR1 SGHKS and CDR2 YYEKEE (reference sequence). In DNA form, the CDR3 reads TGTGCCAGCAGCACGTTCGGCAGGGGGGAGAGCACAGATACGCAGTATTTT. It specifies CASSTFGRGESTDTQYF.

This clonotype was detected ten times or more. This CDR3 is CAISVSGEREKLFF. The CDR3 DNA reads TGTGCCATCAGTGTTTCGGGGGAGAGAGAAAAACTGTTTTTT. This chain connects TRBV10-3 to TRBJ1-4; a weak D match, TRBD1 (5 bases). Germline CDR1 ENHRY, CDR2 SYGVKD. The CDR3 contains 14 residues. V gave up 4 bases and J gave up 8 bases, with 14 bases separating them.